Below are 17 T cell receptor beta chains sequenced from a single sample in a study of beta chain features in type 1 diabetes. The authors reverse transcribed all of the isolated RNA, so sequencing captured expressed TCRB transcripts. Clones were sequenced by immunoSEQ multiplex PCR, and TCRdb holds only the in-frame ones, with some missing. The profile shows about 140,000 clones, over 9.5% of them singletons. Source material: naive CD4+ T cells from blood. Receptor source: a man between 18 and 35 years old in good health.

This chain's CDR3 is CASSLGTGGDEQFF. Written as DNA, the CDR3 is TGTGCCAGCAGCTTAGGGACAGGGGGCGATGAGCAGTTCTTC. The chain uses TRBV7-9 and TRBJ2-1; TRBD1 aligns across 11 bases. Unmatched junction bases numbered 1, after V lost 1 base and J lost 8 bases. This CDR3 contains 14 residues. The germline V gene encodes CDR1 SEHNR and CDR2 FQNEAQ (reference sequence).

As concerns this clone: At the DNA level, this CDR3 is encoded by other sequences in the same sample as well. The V call is TRBV11-2, the J call TRBJ2-3; D remains unclear. Germline CDR1 and CDR2: SGHAT and FQNNGV. The CDR3 is 14 residues long. V shed 1 base and J shed 0 bases, with 5 bases lying between them. The CDR3 region has the DNA TGTGCCAGCAGCTTAGGTTTAAGCACAGATACGCAGTATTTT. As protein: CASSLGLSTDTQYF.

V is TRBV7-9 and J is TRBJ2-3; D may be TRBD1 (6 bases). The CDR3 loop spans 16 amino acids. V was clipped by 3 bases and J by 3 bases, with 16 bases between them. CDR1 is SEHNR, CDR2 FQNEAQ, per germline (reference sequence). The CDR3 nucleotides read TGTGCCAGCAGCTTGGAAACAGGGCTCGGAACAGATACGCAGTATTTT. This sequence encodes CASSLETGLGTDTQYF.

This clone was counted a few times. CDR3 DNA: TGTGCCAGTAGTATTTCTCTAGCTTACGCCGGGGAGCTGTTTTTT. It translates to CASSISLAYAGELFF. The V gene is TRBV19, the J gene TRBJ2-2, with D possibly being TRBD2 (5 bases). The CDR3 has 15 amino acids. Germline V gene sequence: CDR1 LNHDA, CDR2 SQIVND (reference sequence). V was shortened by 3 bases and J by 6 bases, with 14 bases between the two germline ends.

The chain recombines TRBV7-2 with TRBJ2-7; D possibly corresponds to TRBD2 (6 bases). In germline, CDR1 is SGHTA, CDR2 FQGNSA. The CDR3 is 14 amino acids. V lost 1 base, J lost 4 bases, and 11 bases lay in between. The CDR3 bases are TGTGCCAGCAGCTTAGTAGGTGGAGGGTACGAGCAGTACTTC. Amino acid sequence: CASSLVGGGYEQYF.

V is TRBV30 and J is TRBJ2-4; possibly TRBD1 for D (5 bases). Per germline, CDR1 GTSNPN and CDR2 SVGIG (reference sequence). Trimming took off 5 bases at V and 0 bases at J, with 11 bases between the two ends. The CDR3 spans 14 residues. The CDR3 DNA reads TGTGCCTGGGAGAAACAGGCAGCCAAAAACATTCAGTACTTC. Its translation: CAWEKQAAKNIQYF.

This clone has only a few counts. The chain couples TRBV27 to TRBJ2-3, with 8 positions matching TRBD2. This CDR3 has 14 amino acids. V lost 5 bases to trimming and J lost 1 base; unmatched junction nucleotides: 2. Germline CDR1 reads MNHEY; CDR2 reads SMNVEV (reference sequence). The CDR3 nucleotides are TGTGCCAGCAGTCTGACTAGCGGCACAGATACGCAGTATTTT. Its protein product is CASSLTSGTDTQYF.

This chain links TRBV19 with TRBJ2-5; D uncertain. The germline V gene encodes CDR1 LNHDA and CDR2 SQIVND (reference sequence). This CDR3 comprises 16 residues. V was trimmed by 0 bases and J by 2 bases, leaving 13 bases between them. The CDR3 DNA is TGTGCCAGTAGTATAGATAGCAGAACGGTTCAAGAGACCCAGTACTTC. This codes for CASSIDSRTVQETQYF.

The chain has TRBV30 and TRBJ2-7; 7 nucleotides agree with TRBD2. This CDR3 spans 14 amino acids. Germline V gene lookup returns CDR1 GTSNPN and CDR2 SVGIG (reference sequence). V was clipped by 4 bases and J by 3 bases; unmatched bases: 9. The CDR3 region has the DNA TGTGCCTGGACCTTGGGGGGACTACTCTACGAGCAGTACTTC. As protein: CAWTLGGLLYEQYF.

The sample holds many counts of this clone. The J gene is TRBJ2-7, the V gene TRBV18; tentatively, D is TRBD1 (6 bases). The V gene's germline CDR1 is KGHSH and CDR2 LQKENI. CDR3 length: 14 amino acids. V was shortened by 3 bases and J by 0 bases, with 9 bases between the two germline ends. CDR3 loop: CASSPSGASYEQYF. As DNA, the CDR3 is TGTGCCAGCTCACCTTCAGGGGCCTCCTACGAGCAGTACTTC.

J is TRBJ2-5 and V is TRBV7-9; D perhaps matches TRBD1 (6 bases). Germline assignment: CDR1 SEHNR and CDR2 FQNEAQ (reference sequence). The length of the CDR3 is 15 residues. Trimming pared 5 bases from V and 2 bases from J, leaving 15 bases between. For the CDR3, the DNA is TGTGCCAGCAGCATTAAGCGGACAGATCAAGAGACCCAGTACTTC. This codes for CASSIKRTDQETQYF.

The CDR3 spells CASSENRPARSYEQYF. The CDR3 DNA sequence: TGTGCCAGCAGTGAGAACCGCCCCGCCAGGTCCTACGAGCAGTACTTC. V gene TRBV6-1 combines with J gene TRBJ2-5; no definite D call. The J call is doubtful: the DNA matches TRBJ2-7 better. The germline CDR1 and CDR2 sequences are MNHNS and SASEGT. The CDR3 contains 16 residues.

In its sample, this clone was seen many times. This chain uses TRBV29-1 with TRBJ1-1, with D uncertain. There are 13 residues in the CDR3. The V and J ends lost 6 bases and 0 bases respectively, with 11 bases between them. Germline V gene lookup returns CDR1 SQVTM and CDR2 ANQGSEA. The CDR3 sequence is CSVIRRLNTEAFF. The DNA for the CDR3 is TGCAGCGTCATCAGGCGATTGAACACTGAAGCTTTCTTT. Full variable domain (rest looked up from reference TRBV29-1 and TRBJ1-1): SAVISQKPSRDICQRGTSLTIQCQVDSQVTMMFWYRQQPGQSLTLIATANQGSEATYESGFVIDKFPISRPNLTFSTLTVSNMSPEDSSIYLCSVIRRLNTEAFFGQGTRLTVV.

The chain links TRBV19 to TRBJ1-5; 8 bases line up with TRBD1. CDR1 is LNHDA, CDR2 SQIVND, per germline (reference sequence). The V gene end was trimmed by 6 bases and the J gene end by 6 bases; junction bases not matched to a gene: 7. The CDR3 covers 14 residues. The CDR3 loop is CASSPSGGGQPQHF. In DNA form, the CDR3 reads TGTGCCAGTAGCCCCTCAGGGGGCGGTCAGCCCCAGCATTTT. Full variable domain (missing parts from reference TRBV19 and TRBJ1-5): DGGITQSPKYLFRKEGQNVTLSCEQNLNHDAMYWYRQDPGQGLRLIYYSQIVNDFQKGDIAEGYSVSREKKESFPLTVTSAQKNPTAFYLCASSPSGGGQPQHFGDGTRLSIL.

The chain combines TRBV19 with TRBJ2-7; TRBD2 is a possible D gene (5 bases). The CDR3 extends over 14 amino acids. Germline V gene lookup returns CDR1 LNHDA and CDR2 SQIVND (reference sequence). The germline V and J ends were trimmed by 4 bases and 6 bases, with 16 bases remaining between them. The CDR3 nucleotides read TGTGCCAGTAGTACATCCGTACGGGGTCCCGAGCAGTACTTC. Protein sequence: CASSTSVRGPEQYF.

This clone was observed a few times. The chain uses TRBV27 and TRBJ2-2; a weak D match, TRBD1 (6 bases). The CDR3 is 16 amino acids. V dropped 0 bases and J dropped 3 bases, with 11 bases sitting between them. CDR1 is MNHEY and CDR2 is SMNVEV in the germline V gene (reference sequence). The CDR3: CASSLSSTGDTGELFF. CDR3 in DNA: TGTGCCAGCAGTTTATCGTCGACAGGAGACACCGGGGAGCTGTTTTTT.

The chain is built from TRBV7-2 and TRBJ2-1; D may be TRBD1 (5 bases). CDR3 length equals 13 residues. Deletions cut 1 base from V and 11 bases from J, with 12 bases between. Germline V gives CDR1 SGHTA, CDR2 FQGNSA. CDR3 in amino acids: CASSLVGWGQQFF. The CDR3, as DNA: TGTGCCAGCAGCTTAGTCGGGTGGGGCCAGCAGTTCTTC.